Listed below are T cell receptor beta chains from one sample, sequenced in a study of blood T cell repertoires in COVID-19. Some clones are missing from TCRdb's copy, which holds only in-frame ones; the method was immunoSEQ multiplex PCR. The sample includes fewer than 250,000 clones, about 85% of them seen just once. Source material: peripheral blood. The receptors originated from a man in his fifties or sixties with COVID-19, enrolled during active disease. Each CDR3 is given with its conserved first and last residue. D genes are given only for firm matches. Size values are once, few and many counts, or a class for expanded clones, and some rows have none.

few,TRBJ2-3,TRBV19,NA,TGTGCCAGTAGTATAGCCCACGGGAGACCCACAGATACGCAGTATTTT,CASSIAHGRPTDTQYF
NA,TRBJ1-2,TRBV11-2,NA,TGTGCCAGCAGCTTAGTTGGGGGCACTGGGCATGGCTACACCTTC,CASSLVGGTGHGYTF
NA,TRBJ2-1,TRBV18,NA,TGTGCCAGCTCACCTGGAGGCTCCTACAATGAGCAGTTCTTC,CASSPGGSYNEQFF
NA,TRBJ1-1,TRBV19,TRBD1,TGTGCCAGTAGTTCTCGACAGGGGGCGCAGGGCACTGAAGCTTTCTTT,CASSSRQGAQGTEAFF
NA,TRBJ2-5,TRBV27,NA,TGTGCCAGCAGTTTGGGCATAATAGGCCAAGAGACCCAGTACTTC,CASSLGIIGQETQYF
NA,TRBJ2-7,TRBV19,NA,TGTGCCAGTAGTATCGGGGGATCCTACGAGCAGTACTTC,CASSIGGSYEQYF
NA,TRBJ2-3,TRBV5-4,TRBD2,TGTGCCAGCAGCTTTTTACTAGCGGGAGTCCCAGATACGCAGTATTTT,CASSFLLAGVPDTQYF
NA,TRBJ2-3,TRBV9,NA,TGTGCCAGCAGCGTAGGTCTCGTTGGAGTAGCCACAGATACGCAGTATTTT,CASSVGLVGVATDTQYF
NA,TRBJ1-6,TRBV5-1,NA,TGCGCCAGCAGCTTGGATCGGGTCGGGAATTCACCCCTCCACTTT,CASSLDRVGNSPLHF
NA,TRBJ2-3,TRBV6-5,TRBD1,TGTGCCAGCAAAGTGGGACAGAAGTCAGATACGCAGTATTTT,CASKVGQKSDTQYF
NA,TRBJ1-2,TRBV6-5,TRBD1,TGTGCCAGCAGTTCTTGGGGGGACAGGGGGACGTATGGCTACACCTTC,CASSSWGDRGTYGYTF
NA,TRBJ1-6,TRBV6-2/TRBV6-3,TRBD1,TGTGCCAGCAGCGGACAGGGGGCCCCCGGCTCACCCCTCCACTTT,CASSGQGAPGSPLHF
NA,TRBJ1-5,TRBV4-2,NA,TGTGCCAGCAGCCAAGCAGGGAATGGCAATCAGCCCCAGCATTTT,CASSQAGNGNQPQHF
NA,TRBJ2-1,TRBV10-2,NA,TGCGCCAGCACCGACAGGACCAATGAGCAGTTCTTC,CASTDRTNEQFF
NA,TRBJ1-3,TRBV30,TRBD1,TGTGCCTGGAGTGGACAGGGTGTATTGAGGGGAAACACCATATATTTT,CAWSGQGVLRGNTIYF
NA,TRBJ1-5,TRBV5-4,TRBD1,TGTGCCAGCAGCTTACAGGGGAATCAGCCCCAGCATTTT,CASSLQGNQPQHF
few,TRBJ1-5,TRBV29-1,TRBD1,TGCAGCGGGACAGGAGAAGGGCAGCCCCAGCATTTT,CSGTGEGQPQHF